This T cell receptor (beta chain) comes out of a study of cytomegalovirus exposure and HLA in healthy donors. Whole-study context: In an earlier analysis, 117 million unique TCR beta sequences were found from some 180 million T cells. Early released data had tens of millions of unique TCRs, all coming from HLA-typed donors. Notes on the study in general: A later analysis reportedly found fewer N-insertions in an Asian-associated ancestry cluster than the roughly 700-donor mean.

As for this clone: Its antigen remains unknown.

13 Jbeta primers and 60 Vbeta primers were used for the PCR. This table comes from immunoSEQ multiplex PCR, and its TCRdb copy is limited to in-frame clones, with some not included. Of around 53,000 clones in the sample, around 66% were seen once. The CDR3 runs to 17 residues. In germline, CDR1 is GTSNPN, CDR2 SVGIG (reference sequence). V trimming: 5 bases; J trimming: 0 bases; junction bases outside the gene matches: 11. The material sequenced was PBMCs. The chain recombines TRBV30 with TRBJ1-5, with TRBD1 identical over 9 bases. The clonotype was recovered from a man aged 18 to 30 in good health and CMV-seronegative. CDR3 sequence: CAWGDRVGLGSNQPQHF. In DNA form, the CDR3 reads TGTGCCTGGGGGGACAGGGTCGGTCTCGGTAGCAATCAGCCCCAGCATTTT.